This section outlines one T cell receptor beta chain sequence together with its context. This sample was included in a study of T cell responses to AZD1222 COVID-19 vaccine. In the study overall: Whether given at about 4 or about 12 weeks, second doses were pooled.

Trimming took 3 bases from V and 1 from J; bases not matched to a gene: 3. CDR3 size: 15 residues. Germline V lookup: CDR1 SGHTA, CDR2 FQGNSA. Clones were read by immunoSEQ multiplex PCR, and TCRdb kept only the in-frame ones, dropping some. In the table there are more than 95,000 clones, about 90% of which are singletons. The chain combines TRBV7-2 with TRBJ2-3; 8 bases agree with TRBD2. This receptor was taken from an adult in good health. This material consisted of peripheral blood, taken on day 0 of AZD1222 vaccination. CDR3 in amino acids: CASSLRGAGTDTQYF. In DNA form, the CDR3 reads TGTGCCAGCAGCTTGCGGGGGGCCGGCACAGATACGCAGTATTTT.